One sample yielded the 14 T cell receptor beta chains listed below, sequenced in a study. Via MiXCR, TCRdb re-called the 5' RACE reads, giving one row per CDR3 protein. The sample has approximately 23,000 distinct CDR3 sequences, roughly 29% seen once. Sequencing used tumor-infiltrating naive CD4+ T cells sorted from the breast tumor. The subset here: naive CD4+ T cells, CD4+CD45RA+CD25-. The receptors come from a female donor with breast cancer.

V usage is TRBV29-1 and J usage is TRBJ2-3; TRBD2 agrees at 14 bases. Germline CDR1 SQVTM, CDR2 ANQGSEA. Unmatched junction bases numbered 7, after V lost 6 bases and J lost 8 bases. The CDR3 spans 14 residues. The CDR3 region is CSVAGLAGAGTQYF. The DNA for the CDR3 is TGCAGCGTGGCGGGACTAGCGGGAGCTGGTACGCAGTATTTT.

This clonotype is judged medium-sized. The rearrangement links TRBV2 to TRBJ2-1; 9 bases are a match to TRBD2. Per the germline V gene, CDR1 is SNHLY and CDR2 is FYNNEI. The CDR3 covers 16 residues. J gave up 7 bases and V 2 bases, and 9 bases lay outside the gene matches. This CDR3 reads CASSESLAGLSNEQFF. CDR3 nucleotide sequence: TGTGCCAGCAGTGAATCACTAGCGGGCCTCTCTAATGAGCAGTTCTTC.

This clonotype was found many times. The chain employs TRBV24-1 and TRBJ2-1; 10 nucleotides line up with TRBD2. Germline CDR1 is KGHDR and CDR2 is SFDVKD. The ends lost 1 base at V and 7 bases at J; junction bases unmatched: 6. The CDR3 spans 16 residues. CDR3 amino acids: CATSDLAGGLKNEQFF. In DNA, the CDR3 is TGTGCCACCAGTGATTTAGCGGGAGGGCTAAAGAATGAGCAGTTCTTC.

This clonotype is medium-sized in the sample. The genes are TRBV5-1 and TRBJ1-1, with no clear D. V was pared by 2 bases and J by 2 bases, with 7 bases between. This CDR3 comprises 13 residues. The germline gives CDR1 SGHRS, CDR2 YFSETQ. The CDR3 sequence: CASSFGINTEAFF. In DNA form, the CDR3 reads TGCGCCAGCAGCTTTGGCATAAACACTGAAGCTTTCTTT. Drawing the rest from reference TRBV5-1 and TRBJ1-1, the complete variable domain is KAGVTQTPRYLIKTRGQQVTLSCSPISGHRSVSWYQQTPGQGLQFLFEYFSETQRNKGNFPGRFSGRQFSNSRSEMNVSTLELGDSALYLCASSFGINTEAFFGQGTRLTVV.

The V gene is TRBV19, the J gene TRBJ1-2; 7 bases line up with TRBD1. V was clipped by 6 bases and J by 8 bases; unmatched bases: 12. The CDR3 contains 14 residues. Per germline, CDR1 LNHDA and CDR2 SQIVND (reference sequence). The CDR3 here is CASRLRQGVGGYTF. Here the CDR3 DNA reads TGTGCCAGTAGATTGAGGCAGGGGGTCGGAGGCTACACCTTC.

The J gene is TRBJ2-1, the V gene TRBV12-3 or TRBV12-4; the match to TRBD2 covers 16 bases. The CDR3 extends over 14 amino acids. J gave up 6 bases and V 8 bases, and 1 base lay outside the gene matches. DNA for the CDR3: TGTGCCAGCGGGACTAGCGGGAGGGGCAATGAGCAGTTCTTC. Protein product: CASGTSGRGNEQFF.

By sample fraction, this clonotype is medium-sized. In DNA form, the CDR3 reads TGTGCCAGCAGCTTGGACAGGGTGTGGATCCAGTACTTC. Protein: CASSLDRVWIQYF. The V gene is TRBV5-6, the J gene TRBJ2-5; TRBD1 is a possible D gene (6 bases). This CDR3 spans 13 amino acids. The germline V gene has CDR1 SGHDT and CDR2 YYEEEE. Trimming shortened V by 0 bases and J by 10 bases, and 13 bases separated the two germline ends.

The chain couples TRBV20-1 to TRBJ2-5, with 12 bases that match TRBD2. Germline CDR1 DFQATT, CDR2 SNEGSKA (reference sequence). V was clipped by 1 base and J by 5 bases; unmatched bases: 2. The CDR3 length is 14 residues. For the CDR3, the DNA is TGCAGTGCTAGAGGACTAGCGGGAGTGGAGACCCAGTACTTC. The encoded protein is CSARGLAGVETQYF.

The table lists this clonotype with a few counts. The V gene is TRBV20-1, the J gene TRBJ1-1, with TRBD1 matching over 9 bases. The V and J ends lost 5 bases and 4 bases, in that order; junction bases with no gene match: 5. The germline V gene has CDR1 DFQATT and CDR2 SNEGSKA (reference sequence). This CDR3 has 13 amino acids. As DNA, the CDR3 is TGCAGTGCTTCACAGGGGGCCGGCACTGAAGCTTTCTTT. It specifies CSASQGAGTEAFF.

Note on this clonotype: This clone may be a read error of a much larger clone one base away. The chain combines TRBV6-1 with TRBJ2-7; D is perhaps TRBD2 (6 bases). CDR3 length: 12 residues. Per the germline V gene, CDR1 is MNHNS and CDR2 is SASEGT. CDR3 nucleotide sequence: TGTGCCGGCAGGAGGGGAGTCTACGAGCAGTACTTC. This encodes CAGRRGVYEQYF.

Comment on this clonotype: At one boundary the junction diverges from the germline segment, which might be a read error. The rearrangement joins TRBV6-1 to TRBJ1-1; D is ambiguous. In germline, CDR1 is MNHNS, CDR2 SASEGT. The length of the CDR3 is 14 residues. The CDR3 DNA follows: TGTGCCAGCAGTGAACCCGTGGGGAACACTGAAACTTTCTTT. The encoded protein is CASSEPVGNTETFF.

This clonotype has more than one count but fewer than ten. The chain couples TRBV6-1 to TRBJ2-1; tentative D call: TRBD2 (7 bases). Germline V gene data show CDR1 as MNHNS and CDR2 as SASEGT. The CDR3 runs 15 residues. Deletions cut 6 bases from V and 0 bases from J, with 12 bases between. The CDR3 DNA reads as TGTGCCAGCAGGGCCCGGGGGGCCTCCTACAATGAGCAGTTCTTC. Translating gives CASRARGASYNEQFF.

This clonotype is categorized as medium-sized. The chain joins TRBV20-1 to TRBJ2-5, with 7 positions matching TRBD1. Germline assignment: CDR1 DFQATT and CDR2 SNEGSKA (reference sequence). After removal of 0 bases from V and 5 bases from J, the junction contained 15 bases not matched to a gene. The length of the CDR3 is 17 residues. The CDR3 loop reads CSARDPGRGISRETQYF. The CDR3 DNA is TGCAGTGCTAGAGATCCGGGCAGGGGGATATCCAGGGAGACCCAGTACTTC.

This clonotype is medium-sized in the sample. The chain employs TRBV6-2 or TRBV6-3 and TRBJ2-1, with D perhaps assigned TRBD1 or TRBD2 (5 bases each). The CDR3 runs 14 residues. CDR1 MNHEY and CDR2 SVGEGT come from the germline V gene. V was cut by 5 bases and J by 4 bases, with 12 bases left in between. The CDR3 DNA follows: TGTGCCAGCAGTCGGGACGGCCCTTACAATGAGCAGTTCTTC. Amino acids: CASSRDGPYNEQFF.